These 16 T cell receptor beta chains share one sample of origin, sequenced in a study of cytomegalovirus exposure and HLA in healthy donors (dated by TCRdb to the late 2010s). Library prep was done by the immunoSEQ multiplex PCR assay. For the multiplex PCR, a mixture combining 60 forward primers for TCR Vbeta segments and 13 reverse primers for TCR Jbeta segments was used. TCRdb's version of the immuneACCESS table is confined to in-frame rearrangements and falls short of the full clone set. An unresolved V gene accounts for under half of the shortfall where checked; the remainder is of unknown origin. Counted in this sample were 110,000 or so clones; over 70% of them appeared once. Together, the top ten hold about 4% of the sample. Material: PBMCs. The receptors come from a woman aged 40 to 49 in good health and CMV-seropositive.

This clone was seen only a few times. The CDR3 region is CASSLNREANYGYTF. The DNA of the CDR3 is TGTGCCAGCAGCTTAAACAGGGAAGCTAACTATGGCTACACCTTC. This chain links TRBV11-2 with TRBJ1-2, with a possible D match to TRBD1 (6 bases). Germline V CDR1 and CDR2: SGHAT, FQNNGV. CDR3 length: 15 amino acids. Trimming stripped 2 bases from V and 0 bases from J, with 10 bases between.

This chain connects TRBV9 to TRBJ2-5; 7 bases match TRBD2. The CDR3 consists of 15 residues. J lost 5 bases, V lost 0 bases, and 7 bases had no gene match. CDR1 is SGDLS and CDR2 is YYNGEE in the germline V gene. CDR3: CASSVGLAFGETQYF. In DNA form, the CDR3 reads TGTGCCAGCAGCGTAGGACTAGCATTCGGGGAGACCCAGTACTTC.

Only a few counts were recorded for this clone. The V gene is TRBV7-2, the J gene TRBJ2-5; D uncertain. CDR3 size: 12 residues. Germline V CDR1 and CDR2: SGHTA, FQGNSA. V lost 1 base and J lost 4, with 4 bases in between. CDR3 loop: CASSLVAETQYF. The CDR3 nucleotides are TGTGCCAGCAGCTTAGTAGCAGAGACCCAGTACTTC.

The chain combines TRBV2 with TRBJ1-1; D remains unclear. In germline, CDR1 is SNHLY, CDR2 FYNNEI. V shed 1 base and J shed 0 bases, with 9 bases lying between them. The CDR3 loop spans 15 amino acids. CDR3 bases: TGTGCCAGCAGTGAAGAGAGGGAGCTGAACACTGAAGCTTTCTTT. It yields the protein CASSEERELNTEAFF.

The V call is TRBV5-5, the J call TRBJ1-2; no clear D. Germline lookup yields CDR1 SGHKS and CDR2 YYEKEE (reference sequence). The CDR3 extends over 13 amino acids. V lost 1 base to trimming and J lost 1 base, with 5 bases between them. The CDR3 nucleotides read TGTGCCAGCAGCTTGCCGGGTAACTATGGCTACACCTTC. Translation: CASSLPGNYGYTF.

The gene calls are TRBV5-1 and TRBJ2-3; 12 bases are a match to TRBD2. Germline V CDR1 and CDR2: SGHRS, YFSETQ. V gave up 0 bases and J gave up 8 bases; unmatched junction bases: 10. The CDR3 loop spans 17 amino acids. The CDR3 region is CASSLGTSGGRRSTQYF. DNA of the CDR3: TGCGCCAGCAGCTTGGGAACTAGCGGGGGGAGGAGGAGTACGCAGTATTTT.

This sequence joins TRBV4-1 and TRBJ2-4; TRBD2 matches 10 bases. V lost 1 base and J lost 1; bases outside the gene matches: 4. Germline CDR1 reads MGHRA; CDR2 reads YSYEKL. CDR3 length: 17 amino acids. The DNA of the CDR3 is TGCGCCAGCAGCCAAGGGGCTAGCGGGGGTGCCAAAAACATTCAGTACTTC. Translated: CASSQGASGGAKNIQYF.

This clone was recorded a few times. The chain joins TRBV6-1 to TRBJ2-3, with D perhaps matching TRBD1 (5 bases). V lost 6 bases and J 2 bases, leaving 12 bases between the germline ends. Germline loops: CDR1 MNHNS, CDR2 SASEGT. This CDR3 has 14 amino acids. The CDR3 sequence: CASSSRGSTDTQYF. The CDR3 DNA sequence: TGTGCCAGCAGCTCTAGGGGATCCACAGATACGCAGTATTTT.

The chain couples TRBV6-5 to TRBJ1-1, with D unclear. This CDR3 has 12 amino acids. V lost 5 bases, J lost 1 base, and 5 bases lay in between. Germline assignment: CDR1 MNHEY and CDR2 SVGAGI. The DNA of the CDR3 is TGTGCCAGCAGTGAACAGAACACTGAAGCTTTCTTT. Amino acid sequence: CASSEQNTEAFF.

V is TRBV5-4 and J is TRBJ1-3, with D possibly being TRBD1 (6 bases). Per the germline V gene, CDR1 is SGHNT and CDR2 is YYREEE (reference sequence). Deletions cut 5 bases from V and 4 bases from J, with 25 bases between. CDR3 length: 18 amino acids. The CDR3: CASSQISGPGARGNTIYF. The CDR3 DNA follows: TGTGCCAGCAGTCAGATCTCCGGGCCAGGGGCGCGAGGAAACACCATATATTTT.

This clone has just one count. J is TRBJ1-2 and V is TRBV7-2, with 7 nucleotides matching TRBD1. This CDR3 has 14 amino acids. CDR1 is SGHTA and CDR2 is FQGNSA in the germline V gene. V lost 5 bases, J lost 2 bases, and 5 bases stayed unmatched. The CDR3 sequence: CASSLGQENYGYTF. DNA for the CDR3: TGTGCCAGCAGCCTTGGACAGGAAAACTATGGCTACACCTTC.

In this sample, this clone turned up a few times. The chain couples TRBV5-1 to TRBJ2-3; perhaps TRBD2 as D (6 bases). The CDR3 has 14 residues. Between the trimmed V and J ends, which lost 5 bases and 0 bases, there was a span of 10 bases. Germline loops: CDR1 SGHRS, CDR2 YFSETQ. The CDR3 bases are TGCGCCAGCAGGGCGGGGTCTAGCACAGATACGCAGTATTTT. Translating gives CASRAGSSTDTQYF.

This sequence joins TRBV5-1 and TRBJ1-1; TRBD1 matches 9 bases. Trimming took 4 bases from V and 4 from J; bases not matched to a gene: 5. The V gene's germline CDR1 is SGHRS and CDR2 YFSETQ. This CDR3 is built from 14 residues. The CDR3 bases are TGCGCCAGCAGCCGACAGGGGGGAGGCACTGAAGCTTTCTTT. It specifies CASSRQGGGTEAFF.

The chain recombines TRBV7-6 with TRBJ2-3; 8 nucleotides align to TRBD2. The ends lost 2 bases at V and 0 bases at J; junction bases unmatched: 1. Per the germline V gene, CDR1 is SGHVS and CDR2 is FNYEAQ. The CDR3 spans 15 residues. CDR3 sequence reads: CASSLTGGSTDTQYF. The CDR3 nucleotides are TGTGCCAGCAGCTTAACGGGGGGGAGCACAGATACGCAGTATTTT. Drawing the rest from reference TRBV7-6 and TRBJ2-3, the complete variable domain is GAGVSQSPRYKVTKRGQDVALRCDPISGHVSLYWYRQALGQGPEFLTYFNYEAQQDKSGLPNDRFSAERPEGSISTLTIQRTEQRDSAMYRCASSLTGGSTDTQYFGPGTRLTVL.

This rearrangement joins TRBV5-1 to TRBJ2-1; unclear D gene. Germline-derived CDR1 and CDR2 are SGHRS and YFSETQ. CDR3 length equals 13 residues. Deletions cut 5 bases from V and 10 bases from J, with 16 bases between. CDR3 nucleotides: TGCGCCAGCAGAACAGTCGCTCGTGAGGAGCAGTTCTTC. It codes for CASRTVAREEQFF.

The genes are TRBV5-1 and TRBJ2-3, with 14 bases identical to TRBD2. The V segment lost 3 bases and the J segment 2 bases; nucleotides outside the gene matches: 2. Germline CDR1 and CDR2: SGHRS and YFSETQ. CDR3 length: 16 amino acids. CDR3 coding DNA: TGCGCCAGCAGCTCGGGACTAGCGGGAGTCACAGATACGCAGTATTTT. Translating gives CASSSGLAGVTDTQYF.